A selection of T cell receptor beta chains follows, all from one sample in a study of blood T cell repertoires in COVID-19. Sequenced by immunoSEQ multiplex PCR; TCRdb stores in-frame clones only, minus some. The table has roughly 130,000 clones, more than 70% seen once. The sample consisted of peripheral blood. These receptors originate from a woman aged 60-70 years with acute or convalescent COVID-19. Both conserved end residues are trimmed from each CDR3. The D gene is left open where the match is weak. Clone size is shown for a subset of rows, as once, few, many or a class of expanded clone.

clone size | D gene | V gene | CDR3 protein
. | TRBD2 | TRBV5-8 | ASSLVIGLGVNTGELF
. | . | TRBV24-1 | ATSDFRLGSETQY
. | . | TRBV6-1 | ASSEVPEAEAF
. | . | TRBV7-8 | ASSLGTPRTDTQY
. | . | TRBV12-3/TRBV12-4 | ASSQTEQNGYT
. | TRBD2 | TRBV6-2/TRBV6-3 | ASSPWTSLNEQF
. | TRBD1 | TRBV19 | ASSRTPGTGGAYGYT
. | TRBD2 | TRBV6-1 | ASSGGYSGSTDTQY
. | . | TRBV10-2 | ASSESGGSYQPQH
. | TRBD2 | TRBV28 | ASRVTLGRGSSYNEQF
. | . | TRBV2 | ASISSGAGARGNTIY
once | TRBD2 | TRBV2 | ATQGLAGAETQY
. | . | TRBV19 | ASTIGGGVTEAF
. | . | TRBV5-1 | ASSLGGRIMNTEAF
. | TRBD1 | TRBV19 | ASSGTALNTEAF
. | TRBD2 | TRBV28 | ASSSPGLAASDTQY
. | TRBD1 | TRBV6-5 | ASRDRGLSIQY
. | . | TRBV30 | AGTTENANYGYT
. | . | TRBV24-1 | ATSDATGVKNIQY
. | TRBD1 | TRBV18 | ASTEQQGLNEKLF
. | TRBD1 | TRBV4-1 | ASSQEGTGGTAQY
few | . | TRBV19 | ASSIAGRGNYGYT